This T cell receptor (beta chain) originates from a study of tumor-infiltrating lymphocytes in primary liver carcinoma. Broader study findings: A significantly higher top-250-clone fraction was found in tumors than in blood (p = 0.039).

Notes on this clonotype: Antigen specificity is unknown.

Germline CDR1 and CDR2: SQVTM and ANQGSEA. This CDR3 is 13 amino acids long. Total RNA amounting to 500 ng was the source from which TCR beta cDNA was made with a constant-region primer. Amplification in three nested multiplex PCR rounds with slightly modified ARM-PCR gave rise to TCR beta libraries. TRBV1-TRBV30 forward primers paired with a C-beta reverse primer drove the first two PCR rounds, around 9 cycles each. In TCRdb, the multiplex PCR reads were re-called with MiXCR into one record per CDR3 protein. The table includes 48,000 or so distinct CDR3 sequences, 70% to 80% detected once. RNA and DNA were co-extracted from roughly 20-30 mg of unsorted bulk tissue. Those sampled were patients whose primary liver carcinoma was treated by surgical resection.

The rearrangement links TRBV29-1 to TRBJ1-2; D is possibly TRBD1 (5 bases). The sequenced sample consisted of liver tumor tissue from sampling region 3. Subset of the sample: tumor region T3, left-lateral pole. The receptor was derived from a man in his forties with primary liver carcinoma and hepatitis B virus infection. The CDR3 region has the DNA TGCAACGGTAACTTTCATGGGGCTTATGGCTACACCTTC. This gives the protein CNGNFHGAYGYTF. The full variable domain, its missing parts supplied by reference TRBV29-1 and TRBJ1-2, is SAVISQKPSRDICQRGTSLTIQCQVDSQVTMMFWYRQQPGQSLTLIATANQGSEATYESGFVIDKFPISRPNLTFSTLTVSNMSPEDSSIYLCNGNFHGAYGYTFGSGTRLTVV.